This passage covers 23 T cell receptor beta chains from one sample sequenced in a study of T cell responses to AZD1222 COVID-19 vaccine (dated by TCRdb to the early 2020s). The time point label corresponds to: about 28 days (+/-7) after the second vaccine dose. Library preparation was by the immunoSEQ multiplex PCR assay. TCRdb obtained this table from immuneACCESS and retained in-frame rearrangements with V and J assigned. These tables miss some clones; where compared with another copy, unresolved V genes account for less than half of the shortfall, and the remainder is unexplained. The sample table holds around 140,000 clones, of which approximately 90% were seen once. Jointly, the top ten make up less than 1.3% of the sample. Sequencing was performed on peripheral blood, taken 28 days after the second AZD1222 dose. The receptors come from an adult who received the AZD1222 COVID-19 vaccine.

V usage is TRBV2 and J usage is TRBJ2-2; 8 positions match TRBD1. This CDR3 comprises 14 residues. The germline CDR1 and CDR2 sequences are SNHLY and FYNNEI. The J segment lost 7 bases and the V segment lost 8 bases, leaving 9 bases of the junction unmatched. For the CDR3, the DNA is TGTGCCAGCCGTGGGACAGGAGGGGTCGGGGAGCTGTTTTTT. As protein: CASRGTGGVGELFF.

This chain links TRBV13 with TRBJ2-3, with D maybe TRBD1 (6 bases). This CDR3 is 17 amino acids long. The germline gives CDR1 PRHDT, CDR2 FYEKMQ (reference sequence). Trimming cost V 5 bases and J 0 bases, with 18 bases left between them. The DNA for the CDR3 is TGTGCCAGCAGCCCTAACGTCATGGGGGCTAGCACAGATACGCAGTATTTT. Translation: CASSPNVMGASTDTQYF.

V usage is TRBV25-1 and J usage is TRBJ1-1; D gene unclear. This CDR3 spans 13 amino acids. The germline gives CDR1 MGHDK, CDR2 SYGVNS. V was cut by 7 bases and J by 3 bases, with 12 bases left in between. The CDR3 DNA reads as TGTGCCAGCATAGGACCCGGGGACACTGAAGCTTTCTTT. This codes for CASIGPGDTEAFF. The whole variable domain, remainder taken from reference TRBV25-1 and TRBJ1-1, is EADIYQTPRYLVIGTGKKITLECSQTMGHDKMYWYQQDPGMELHLIHYSYGVNSTEKGDLSSESTVSRIRTEHFPLTLESARPSHTSQYLCASIGPGDTEAFFGQGTRLTVV.

This clone appeared once. The genes are TRBV6-6 and TRBJ1-3, with 12 bases aligning to TRBD1. Trimming removed 5 bases from V and 3 bases from J; junction bases left unmatched: 14. Looked up from germline, CDR1 is MNHNY and CDR2 is SVGAGI (reference sequence). The CDR3 length is 19 residues. The CDR3 reads CASSHRIGTGGLYGNTIYF. The CDR3, as DNA: TGTGCCAGCAGTCACCGAATAGGGACAGGGGGCTTATATGGAAACACCATATATTTT.

This rearrangement joins TRBV28 to TRBJ1-5; TRBD1 might be the D (5 bases). V was trimmed by 7 bases and J by 4 bases, leaving 11 bases between them. The CDR3 is made up of 13 amino acids. CDR1 and CDR2 (germline): MDHEN, SYDVKM. The CDR3 protein is CASIPGLNQPQHF. The CDR3 DNA reads as TGTGCCAGCATTCCAGGGTTGAATCAGCCCCAGCATTTT.

This chain's CDR3 is CASSLTDYEQYF. DNA for the CDR3: TGTGCCAGCAGCCTGACAGACTACGAGCAGTACTTC. This chain joins TRBV3-1 (or the pseudogene TRBV3-2) and TRBJ2-7, with D possibly being TRBD1 (5 bases). Trimming left V 4 bases short and J 3 bases short, with 7 bases between. Per germline, CDR1 LGHDT and CDR2 YNNKEL (reference sequence). CDR3 size: 12 residues.

This clone was seen only a few times. V usage is TRBV5-1 and J usage is TRBJ2-2; 10 positions match TRBD1. The V gene end was trimmed by 2 bases and the J gene end by 3 bases; junction bases not matched to a gene: 4. Germline V CDR1 and CDR2: SGHRS, YFSETQ. There are 16 residues in the CDR3. The CDR3 DNA follows: TGCGCCAGCAGCTTCGGGGACAGGGGAGACACCGGGGAGCTGTTTTTT. The encoded protein is CASSFGDRGDTGELFF. The full variable domain, completed using reference TRBV5-1 and TRBJ2-2, is KAGVTQTPRYLIKTRGQQVTLSCSPISGHRSVSWYQQTPGQGLQFLFEYFSETQRNKGNFPGRFSGRQFSNSRSEMNVSTLELGDSALYLCASSFGDRGDTGELFFGEGSRLTVL.

A single count supports this clone. The V call is TRBV5-1, the J call TRBJ2-1; D may be TRBD1 or TRBD2 (5 bases each). Germline V gives CDR1 SGHRS, CDR2 YFSETQ. Trimming removed 2 bases from V and 3 bases from J, with 12 bases in between. This CDR3 has 15 residues. The DNA for the CDR3 is TGCGCCAGCAGCTTTACAGCGGACAACTACAATGAGCAGTTCTTC. Protein: CASSFTADNYNEQFF.

J is TRBJ1-5 and V is TRBV19; D is unresolved. The germline CDR1 and CDR2 sequences are LNHDA and SQIVND (reference sequence). The CDR3 contains 17 residues. Trimming left V 1 base short and J 0 bases short, with 13 bases between. The CDR3 loop reads CASSIGARIISNQPQHF. CDR3 bases: TGTGCCAGTAGTATAGGCGCCCGAATCATTAGCAATCAGCCCCAGCATTTT.

This clone occurred once. This sequence joins TRBV9 and TRBJ1-4; D may be TRBD1 (5 bases). Per the germline V gene, CDR1 is SGDLS and CDR2 is YYNGEE. The V and J ends lost 3 bases and 8 bases respectively, with 17 bases between them. The CDR3 length is 15 residues. The CDR3 loop is CASSEAGRVGEKLFF. The CDR3 DNA sequence: TGTGCCAGCAGCGAGGCAGGGCGGGTTGGGGAAAAACTGTTTTTT.

V usage is TRBV9 and J usage is TRBJ1-2, with a weak D call TRBD1 (5 bases). Looked up from germline, CDR1 is SGDLS and CDR2 is YYNGEE. CDR3 size: 13 residues. Trimming removed 3 bases at V and 4 bases at J, with 10 bases between. The CDR3 reads CASSDDSLYGYTF. The CDR3 nucleotides read TGTGCCAGCAGCGACGACAGCCTCTATGGCTACACCTTC.

For this clone: At the DNA level, this CDR3 is encoded by other sequences in the same sample as well. The CDR3, as DNA: TGCGCCAGCAGCCAAGGGACCATATACAATGAGCAGTTCTTC. Its protein product is CASSQGTIYNEQFF. V gene TRBV5-1 combines with J gene TRBJ2-1; perhaps D is TRBD1 or TRBD2 (5 bases each). Germline V gene sequence: CDR1 SGHRS, CDR2 YFSETQ. V lost 4 bases and J lost 4, with 12 bases in between. This CDR3 spans 14 amino acids.

This clone has only one observation. This chain connects TRBV5-1 to TRBJ2-3; the match to TRBD2 covers 11 bases. The germline V gene has CDR1 SGHRS and CDR2 YFSETQ. The CDR3 extends over 18 amino acids. Losses at the gene ends were 4 bases for V and 10 bases for J; bases not matched to a gene: 20. DNA of the CDR3: TGCGCCAGCAGCCTGGAGGGTGCGGGGGTGCTAGCGGGAGGTCCGCAGTATTTT. This gives the protein CASSLEGAGVLAGGPQYF.

The chain combines TRBV9 with TRBJ2-5; TRBD2 matches 8 bases. CDR3 length: 16 amino acids. V shed 0 bases, J shed 2 bases, and the junction held 6 bases outside the gene matches. The germline V gene encodes CDR1 SGDLS and CDR2 YYNGEE. The CDR3 region has the DNA TGTGCCAGCAGCGTAGCCGGGAGCGGGAGTCAAGAGACCCAGTACTTC. Protein: CASSVAGSGSQETQYF.

The rearrangement joins TRBV29-1 to TRBJ2-5; D remains ambiguous. Germline CDR1 SQVTM, CDR2 ANQGSEA. V lost 3 bases to trimming and J lost 9 bases, with 20 bases between them. The CDR3 consists of 14 residues. CDR3 nucleotides: TGCAGCGTTGACAGGTTCCGGCCTGGTGGGCCCCAGTACTTC. This gives the protein CSVDRFRPGGPQYF. Full variable domain (outside the CDR3, taken from reference TRBV29-1 and TRBJ2-5): SAVISQKPSRDICQRGTSLTIQCQVDSQVTMMFWYRQQPGQSLTLIATANQGSEATYESGFVIDKFPISRPNLTFSTLTVSNMSPEDSSIYLCSVDRFRPGGPQYFGPGTRLLVL.

The rearrangement joins TRBV7-3 to TRBJ1-2; D is perhaps TRBD1 (5 bases). This CDR3 is 15 amino acids long. Per the germline V gene, CDR1 is SGHTA and CDR2 is FQGTGA. Trimming took off 5 bases at V and 4 bases at J, with 17 bases between the two ends. The CDR3 is CASSPRADGVYGYTF. The CDR3 DNA reads as TGTGCCAGCAGCCCCAGGGCTGACGGTGTCTATGGCTACACCTTC.

The chain combines TRBV28 with TRBJ1-2, with TRBD1 identical over 7 bases. V shed 8 bases and J 6 bases; nucleotides not matched to a gene: 24. CDR3 length: 18 amino acids. From germline, CDR1 is MDHEN and CDR2 SYDVKM. CDR3 nucleotide sequence: TGTGCCAGCTCTCTCCCAATTACGACAGGGCTTAGGAAGAATGGCTACACCTTC. It specifies CASSLPITTGLRKNGYTF.

This clone has just one count. The V and J genes are TRBV19 and TRBJ1-2, with a weak D call TRBD1 (6 bases). V was trimmed by 4 bases and J by 7 bases, leaving 25 bases between them. Germline V gene sequence: CDR1 LNHDA, CDR2 SQIVND (reference sequence). CDR3 length: 17 residues. For the CDR3, the DNA is TGTGCCAGTAGTACCCCGAACTCAAACGGGACAAGGAGTGGCTACACCTTC. Residues: CASSTPNSNGTRSGYTF.

The chain couples TRBV5-4 to TRBJ2-1; tentative D call: TRBD2 (6 bases). Germline CDR1 and CDR2: SGHNT and YYREEE (reference sequence). The CDR3 is made up of 11 amino acids. The CDR3 sequence: CVSGSNNEQFF. In nucleotides, the CDR3 is TGTGTATCCGGGAGTAACAATGAGCAGTTCTTC.

The chain couples TRBV7-3 to TRBJ2-7; a possible D gene is TRBD2 (5 bases). V was trimmed by 1 base and J by 3 bases, leaving 7 bases between them. This CDR3 is 13 amino acids long. Germline V gene lookup returns CDR1 SGHTA and CDR2 FQGTGA. The CDR3 coding sequence is TGTGCCAGCAGCTTAATAGGGAGCTACGAGCAGTACTTC. This gives the protein CASSLIGSYEQYF.

This chain uses TRBV24-1 with TRBJ2-3; 13 bases match TRBD2. CDR3 length: 18 residues. V shed 3 bases and J 2 bases; nucleotides not matched to a gene: 7. The germline gives CDR1 KGHDR, CDR2 SFDVKD. The CDR3 DNA is TGTGCCACCAGTGATCCACTAGGACTAGCGGGAGACACAGATACGCAGTATTTT. Protein product: CATSDPLGLAGDTDTQYF.

The chain joins TRBV7-9 to TRBJ1-1, with D hard to call. V lost 1 base and J 8 bases, leaving 11 bases between the germline ends. Germline CDR1 reads SEHNR; CDR2 reads FQNEAQ (reference sequence). The CDR3 runs to 13 residues. The CDR3 DNA reads TGTGCCAGCAGCTTAGTGGAGGCGGTAGAAGCTTTCTTT. Its protein product is CASSLVEAVEAFF.

This rearrangement joins TRBV2 to TRBJ1-1, with D unclear. Germline V gene sequence: CDR1 SNHLY, CDR2 FYNNEI. Trimming removed 2 bases at V and 1 base at J, with 5 bases between. This CDR3 spans 13 amino acids. CDR3 in DNA: TGTGCCAGCAGTGAAATAAAGAACACTGAAGCTTTCTTT. Translating gives CASSEIKNTEAFF.